A selection of T cell receptor beta chains follows, all from one sample in a study of identical twins. MiXCR was run by TCRdb on the 5' RACE reads, yielding one entry per CDR3 protein. The sample shows 500,000 to 600,000 distinct CDR3 sequences, 20% to 25% of them seen only once. The same data also contributed to another study, on T cells expressing NK-cell markers.

The specimen was CD4+ T cells sorted from blood. Every receptor here comes from a young woman in good health. Each CDR3 is given with its conserved first and last residue. A D gene is named only where the DNA matches it firmly. Clone size is shown for a subset of rows, as once, few, many or a class of expanded clone.

>TRBV10-3|TRBJ2-7|NA|TRBD2
TGTGCCACAAGGATTGATCAATCAGGGAGGGTTGGGCAGTACTTC
CATRIDQSGRVGQYF
>TRBV12-3/TRBV12-4|TRBJ2-4|many|TRBD2
TGTGCCAGCAGTCCTCGGACTAGCGGGAGTGTAGACATTCAGTACTTC
CASSPRTSGSVDIQYF
>TRBV6-1|TRBJ1-2|NA|TRBD1
TGTGCCAGCAGCAGACAGGGAATGTCCTATGGCTACACCTTC
CASSRQGMSYGYTF
>TRBV10-3|TRBJ2-7|few|TRBD1
TGTGCCATCAGGGGGCCCCCGGGACAGGGTCCCTACGAGCAGTACTTC
CAIRGPPGQGPYEQYF
>TRBV6-1|TRBJ2-7|many|NA
TGTGCCAGCACTCCTACTAGCAGAGCGCTTTACGAGCAGTACTTC
CASTPTSRALYEQYF
>TRBV12-3/TRBV12-4|TRBJ1-6|few|NA
TGTGCCAGCAGTTTTGGTCGGCGGTTAGACTCCTATAATTCACCCCTCCACTTT
CASSFGRRLDSYNSPLHF
>TRBV24-1|TRBJ2-3|few|NA
TGTGCCACCAGTGATCCAGGGACTTCCACAGATACGCAGTATTTT
CATSDPGTSTDTQYF
>TRBV5-1|TRBJ2-1|NA|TRBD1
TGCGCCAGCAGCTTGGGGAACAGGGGGCAAGGGGAGCAGTTCTTC
CASSLGNRGQGEQFF
>TRBV6-2/TRBV6-3|TRBJ2-1|few|NA
TGTGCCAGCAGTTCGGGGTCGACCTACAATGAGCAGTTCTTC
CASSSGSTYNEQFF
>TRBV11-3|TRBJ2-1|NA|NA
TGTGCCAGCAGCTTAGACTCCCTAGAGCGGTCTGAGCAGTTCTTC
CASSLDSLERSEQFF
>TRBV10-3|TRBJ2-1|many|NA
TGTGCCATCAGTGATAATCTGGGGTACAATGAGCAGTTCTTC
CAISDNLGYNEQFF
>TRBV5-7|TRBJ2-2|NA|NA
TGTGCCAGCAGCTTTTACACTGGGGGTAGCACCGGGGAGCTGTTTTTT
CASSFYTGGSTGELFF
>TRBV12-3/TRBV12-4|TRBJ2-7|NA|NA
TGTGCCAGCAGTTTAGGGGAGTCCTACGAGCAGTACTTC
CASSLGESYEQYF
>TRBV15|TRBJ1-6|few|NA
TGTGCCACCAGTCGGGACCTAATTAATTCACCCCTCCACTTT
CATSRDLINSPLHF
>TRBV5-1|TRBJ2-1|few|NA
TGCGCCAGCAGCTTGTTACAGCAGGGTGAGCAGTTCTTC
CASSLLQQGEQFF
>TRBV6-6|TRBJ1-5|NA|NA
TGTGCCAGCAGTACTGAAGGGGCGCAGCCCCAGCATTTT
CASSTEGAQPQHF
>TRBV20-1|TRBJ2-2|few|NA
TGCAGTGCTAGTAGCGGAGGGACCGGGGAGCTGTTTTTT
CSASSGGTGELFF
>TRBV4-3|TRBJ2-1|few|TRBD2
TGCGCCAGCAGCCTTGAACTAGCGGGAGGGGCCTACAATGAGCAGTTCTTC
CASSLELAGGAYNEQFF
>TRBV12-3/TRBV12-4|TRBJ1-3|few|NA
TGTGCCAGCACCATAGACAGGGGAAACACCATATATTTT
CASTIDRGNTIYF
>TRBV4-1|TRBJ2-4|NA|TRBD1
TGCGCCACAGGACAGGGATTTCACGCCAAAAACATTCAGTACTTC
CATGQGFHAKNIQYF
>TRBV7-2|TRBJ2-1|few|NA
TGTGCCAGCAGCTTATTCGGTGAGCAGTTCTTC
CASSLFGEQFF
>TRBV24-1|TRBJ2-5|NA|NA
TGTGCCACCAGTGTGAGGTGGCTCCAAGAGACCCAGTACTTC
CATSVRWLQETQYF
>TRBV27|TRBJ2-2|NA|NA
TGTGCCAGCAGTTTAGAATGGGGCACCGGGGAGCTGTTTTTT
CASSLEWGTGELFF
>TRBV11-2|TRBJ1-1|NA|TRBD1
TGTGCCAGCAGCCATCAATCAGGGGGCACTGAAGCTTTCTTT
CASSHQSGGTEAFF
>TRBV6-5|TRBJ1-1|few|NA
TGTGCCAGCAGTTCCAAAAAACAGGGCGCTTTCTTT
CASSSKKQGAFF
>TRBV12-5|TRBJ2-1|few|TRBD2
TGTGCTAGTGGTTCCCCGTGGGCTAGCGGGAGACCTGAGCAGTTCTTC
CASGSPWASGRPEQFF
>TRBV29-1|TRBJ2-1|few|TRBD1
TGCAGCGCTGTGGACAGGCTAAGCTACAATGAGCAGTTCTTC
CSAVDRLSYNEQFF
>TRBV7-2|TRBJ2-7|many|NA
TGTGCCAGCAGCCCAACCGCGGTCGGGGCCTACGAGCAGTACTTC
CASSPTAVGAYEQYF
>TRBV20-1|TRBJ2-7|NA|NA
TGCAGTGCTAGAAGGGGCCTCGAGCAGTACTTC
CSARRGLEQYF
>TRBV24-1|TRBJ1-2|NA|NA
TGTGCCACCAGTGACTTCAGGGGTGGCTACACCTTC
CATSDFRGGYTF
>TRBV20-1|TRBJ1-2|few|NA
TGCAGTGCTAAGGGGGGATATGGCTACACCTTC
CSAKGGYGYTF
>TRBV12-3/TRBV12-4|TRBJ2-1|many|TRBD1
TGTGCCAGCAGTGCGGACAGGCTAGATGAGCAGTTCTTC
CASSADRLDEQFF
>TRBV6-5|TRBJ2-3|many|NA
TGTGCCAGCAGGCATAGCACAGATACGCAGTATTTT
CASRHSTDTQYF